Sequencing of this TCR beta chain was carried out in a study of PD-1 blockade in classical Hodgkin lymphoma. Findings and caveats of the study: Similar baseline diversity was found in complete responders and newly diagnosed patients. Whereas CD4+ TCR diversity had risen significantly by C4D1, CD8+ TCR diversity had not.

The assay was immunoSEQ multiplex PCR, and TCRdb's table has in-frame clones only and misses some. The sample records about 27,000 clones, about 72% being singletons. Concerning this clone: Its antigen is undetermined.

This sample's time point: cycle 4 day 1 (C4D1), after less than seven weeks of nivolumab. Each patient's relapse followed autologous stem cell transplantation, and brentuximab vedotin exposure varied. CDR1 and CDR2 from the germline V gene are SNHLY and FYNNEI. CDR3 length: 15 amino acids. J was trimmed by 6 bases and V by 3 bases; bases with no gene match: 4. The chain uses TRBV2 and TRBJ2-1; 11 nucleotides match TRBD2. The sample consisted of peripheral blood mononuclear cells (PBMCs), taken before the fourth cycle of nivolumab. The receptor was isolated from a human donor with classical Hodgkin lymphoma. CDR3 loop: CASSELLAGANEQFF. In DNA form, the CDR3 reads TGTGCCAGCAGTGAGTTACTAGCGGGAGCCAATGAGCAGTTCTTC.